A selection of T cell receptor beta chains follows, all from one sample in a study of blood T cell repertoires in COVID-19. Libraries were prepared by immunoSEQ multiplex PCR; TCRdb keeps only in-frame clonotypes and omits some of them. Here the sample spans 250,000 or so clones, approximately 85% being singletons. The source material was peripheral blood. The receptors here all came from an older woman with acute or convalescent COVID-19. Each CDR3 is given with its conserved first and last residue. The D gene is left open where the match is weak. Size is stated for part of the rows, as once, few or many counts, or as a class when the clone is expanded.

j_call d_call cdr3_length v_call clone_size cdr3_aa cdr3_nt
TRBJ2-1 TRBD2 15 TRBV7-9 - CASSRTSGAGSEQFF TGTGCCAGCAGCCGGACTAGCGGGGCGGGTAGTGAGCAGTTCTTC
TRBJ1-2 TRBD1 15 TRBV2 once CASNPIPGQGPFYTF TGTGCCAGCAATCCCATACCGGGACAGGGGCCCTTCTACACCTTC
TRBJ1-1 - 15 TRBV30 - CAWSRAQGGGFEAFF TGTGCCTGGAGCAGGGCCCAGGGAGGGGGGTTTGAAGCTTTCTTT
TRBJ2-1 - 13 TRBV9 - CASSVGLTYEQFF TGTGCCAGCAGCGTAGGACTGACTTATGAGCAGTTCTTC
TRBJ1-5 - 18 TRBV19 - CASSIGITGSYSNQPQHF TGTGCCAGTAGTATCGGGATAACAGGGTCGTATAGCAATCAGCCCCAGCATTTT
TRBJ1-1 - 14 TRBV7-9 many CASSLQGKGTEAFF TGTGCCAGCAGCTTACAGGGCAAGGGCACTGAAGCTTTCTTT
TRBJ1-3 TRBD1 15 TRBV5-1 - CASSLGDRAGNTIYF TGCGCCAGCAGCTTGGGTGACAGGGCAGGAAACACCATATATTTT
TRBJ2-2 TRBD1 16 TRBV7-9 - CASSLGGQGTSGELFF TGTGCCAGCAGCTTAGGTGGACAGGGGACGTCCGGGGAGCTGTTTTTT
TRBJ1-4 - 15 TRBV6-5 - CASSYSYRPTEKLFF TGTGCCAGCAGTTACTCGTACAGGCCGACTGAAAAACTGTTTTTT
TRBJ1-1 TRBD1 14 TRBV4-1 - CASSTDRVNTEAFF TGCGCCAGCAGCACTGACAGGGTGAACACTGAAGCTTTCTTT
TRBJ2-2 - 16 TRBV4-3 - CASSQDPAGNTGELFF TGCGCCAGCAGCCAAGACCCAGCGGGGAACACCGGGGAGCTGTTTTTT
TRBJ1-2 - 11 TRBV6-6 - CASNDLRGYTF TGTGCCAGCAATGATCTCCGGGGCTACACCTTC
TRBJ1-2 - 13 TRBV29-1 - CSVASGRLDGYTF TGCAGCGTTGCCTCAGGGAGGCTGGATGGCTACACCTTC
TRBJ1-5 TRBD1 19 TRBV3-1/TRBV3-2 - CASSQGGGTGGSRNQPQHF TGTGCCAGCAGCCAAGGAGGGGGCACAGGGGGCAGTCGCAATCAGCCCCAGCATTTT
TRBJ1-2 - 14 TRBV3-1/TRBV3-2 - CASSGGTTYGGYTF TGTGCCAGCAGCGGGGGGACTACGTACGGTGGCTACACCTTC
TRBJ1-2 - 14 TRBV7-2 few CASSAQGGNYGYTF TGTGCCAGCAGCGCACAGGGTGGTAACTATGGCTACACCTTC
TRBJ1-1 - 9 TRBV27 - CATPGEAFF TGTGCCACCCCGGGTGAAGCTTTCTTT
TRBJ1-5 - 13 TRBV18 - CASSPIQGQPQHF TGTGCCAGCTCACCTATTCAGGGTCAGCCCCAGCATTTT
TRBJ1-2 - 13 TRBV2 - CASSGGTIEGYTF TGTGCCAGCAGTGGAGGGACTATTGAGGGCTACACCTTC
TRBJ1-5 - 14 TRBV19 - CASTLDRRNQPQHF TGTGCCAGTACCCTCGACAGGCGCAATCAGCCCCAGCATTTT
TRBJ1-2 TRBD1 14 TRBV19 - CASKLGRGYYGYTF TGTGCCAGTAAACTCGGCAGGGGGTACTATGGCTACACCTTC
TRBJ2-2 - 14 TRBV30 - CAWISLASTGELFF TGTGCCTGGATTAGTCTAGCGAGTACCGGGGAGCTGTTTTTT
TRBJ1-6 TRBD1 13 TRBV7-9 - CASSLGGQSPLHF TGTGCCAGCAGCTTAGGGGGACAGTCACCCCTCCACTTT
TRBJ2-2 TRBD1 14 TRBV29-1 few CSVGAGTGSGELFF TGCAGCGTTGGGGCTGGGACAGGGTCCGGGGAGCTGTTTTTT
TRBJ2-7 TRBD1 15 TRBV28 - CASSFPSRGPYEQYF TGTGCCAGCAGTTTCCCATCCAGGGGGCCCTACGAGCAGTACTTC
TRBJ1-2 TRBD1 15 TRBV6-4 - CASSWDRERYYGYTF TGTGCCAGCAGTTGGGACAGGGAACGTTACTATGGCTACACCTTC
TRBJ2-6 - 18 TRBV5-1 - CASSLDRPGASGANVLTF TGCGCCAGCAGCTTGGACAGGCCAGGGGCCTCTGGGGCCAACGTCCTGACTTTC
TRBJ2-7 - 13 TRBV4-1 once CASSRDTTYEQYF TGCGCCAGCAGTCGGGACACGACCTACGAGCAGTACTTC
TRBJ2-5 TRBD2 19 TRBV7-2 - CASSPRRVAGGLAQETQYF TGTGCCAGCAGCCCCCGGCGGGTAGCGGGGGGGCTGGCCCAAGAGACCCAGTACTTC
TRBJ2-7 TRBD2 14 TRBV20-1 - CSASYVAGRVEQYF TGCAGTGCTAGTTATGTAGCGGGGAGGGTAGAACAGTACTTC
TRBJ1-2 - 11 TRBV5-1 - CASSLAEGYTF TGCGCCAGCAGCTTGGCCGAGGGCTACACCTTC
TRBJ1-1 - 15 TRBV19 - CASSTWGQGNTEAFF TGTGCCAGTAGTACTTGGGGGCAGGGAAACACTGAAGCTTTCTTT
TRBJ1-1 - 14 TRBV7-9 - CASSLQEGGAEAFF TGTGCCAGCAGCTTACAGGAGGGCGGTGCTGAAGCTTTCTTT
TRBJ1-2 TRBD1 14 TRBV28 - CASRLETGVYGYTF TGTGCCAGCAGATTAGAGACAGGGGTTTATGGCTACACCTTC
TRBJ1-5 - 11 TRBV3-1/TRBV3-2 - CASDINQPQHF TGTGCCAGCGACATCAATCAGCCCCAGCATTTT
TRBJ1-2 - 15 TRBV5-1 few CASSLDAVNRAPYTF TGCGCCAGCAGCTTGGACGCAGTGAACAGGGCACCCTACACCTTC